The sequence of this T cell receptor beta chain was determined in a study of blood T cell repertoires in COVID-19 (dated by TCRdb to between 2020 and 2021). Study-level background: The collaborator samples originated in the United States, Italy and Spain and spanned the acute and convalescent phases of COVID-19. Samples came from the ongoing ImmuneRACE study (first 160 participants) plus 1,254 subjects from 6 global collaborators. The prospective study material was composed of cDNA or gDNA derived from T cells, B-cell-depleted T cells, or PBMCs. A de-identified subject ID, COVID-19 status, age in years and sex were almost always included in the sample metadata. The repertoires were made available in a free public database intended to serve as a resource for research on the immune response to SARS-CoV-2. HLA class I and class II types, where available, came from metadata supplied by the sample provider rather than from assay-based typing. The dataset comprised deeply sampled blood TCRbeta repertoires from subjects exposed to, actively infected with, or recovered from COVID-19. Beyond this particular receptor, the publication reports: The amount of clinical and demographic metadata varied by source and participant and was provided uncurated.

Collaborating institutions collected whole blood in K2EDTA tubes following their own protocols. For TCRbeta analysis, collaborators shipped samples in one of three forms: frozen whole blood, isolated PBMCs, or DNA extracted from either of those sample types. V ends up 4 bases short and J 4 bases short, with an unmatched junction base count of 2. From a lookup of the germline V gene (reference sequence), CDR1 and CDR2 are LGHDT and YNNKEL. The CDR3 goes from the cysteine to the phenylalanine over 15 residues. Solely the CDR3 DNA is kept, with 45 bases framed from the first base. TCRbeta CDR3 regions were amplified from genomic DNA using the immunoSEQ Assay, a bias-controlled multiplex PCR. From the authors' description of their analysis: Nucleated cell counts per sample were estimated from amplification of reference gene primers within the assay. To quantify the absolute abundance of each unique TCRbeta CDR3 rearrangement, sequence reads were collapsed and filtered. For each sample, productive Simpson clonality was calculated as the square root of Simpson's diversity index over productive rearrangements. TCRdb took over this immuneACCESS table, retaining in-frame rearrangements with V and J assigned. Such tables are incomplete; in checked studies, under half of the missing clones stem from an unresolved V gene, and the remainder is unexplained. V and J calls plus clone size are reproduced from that table; the DNA served to infer D and trimming. For this sample the table gives approximately 90,000 clones, of which more than 65% were detected only once. The ten most abundant clones make up roughly 23% of the sample.

Of note for this clone: Its antigen has not been determined. Per-nucleotide qualities are absent, and no much larger clonotype sits a single base away.

The rearranged segments are TRBV3-1 (or the pseudogene TRBV3-2) and TRBJ2-1; TRBD2 matches 12 bases in the middle. The sample consisted of peripheral blood. The source of this sequence is a man aged 80 or over with active or convalescent COVID-19. The nucleotide sequence reads as follows: TGTGCCAGCAGCCCTAGCGGGGGGGCGTACAATGAGCAGTTCTTC. It is translated as CASSPSGGAYNEQFF.